This entry lists 3 T cell receptor beta chains sequenced from one sample in a study of blood T cell repertoires in COVID-19. Some clones are missing from TCRdb's copy, which holds only in-frame ones; the method was immunoSEQ multiplex PCR. This table has 250,000 to 300,000 clones, just under 90% appearing once. The sequenced sample was peripheral blood. These TCRs come from a woman between 50 and 59 years old with COVID-19, enrolled during active disease.

The DNA for the CDR3 is TGCGCCAGCAGCTTTGGACAGGGAGGACACAATGAGCAGTTCTTC. Its translation is CASSFGQGGHNEQFF. This chain links TRBV5-1 with TRBJ2-1, with 8 bases identical to TRBD1. Germline CDR1 and CDR2: SGHRS and YFSETQ. The CDR3 length is 15 residues. J lost 5 bases, V lost 2 bases, and 6 bases had no gene match.

This clone was seen only once. The chain recombines TRBV7-2 with TRBJ1-2; 12 nucleotides align to TRBD1. This CDR3 is 15 amino acids long. V dropped 7 bases and J dropped 5; count of bases not matched to a gene: 8. Germline CDR1 and CDR2: SGHTA and FQGNSA. The CDR3 here is CASNPGQGALYGYTF. The CDR3 DNA is TGTGCCAGCAACCCGGGACAGGGGGCGTTATATGGCTACACCTTC.

The chain combines TRBV27 with TRBJ1-1; 8 nucleotides agree with TRBD1. CDR1 MNHEY and CDR2 SMNVEV come from the germline V gene (reference sequence). This CDR3 has 15 amino acids. Germline trimming cut 5 bases from V and 4 bases from J; bases unmatched to any gene: 9. The CDR3 spells CASSVAAGGGTEAFF. Here the CDR3 DNA reads TGTGCCAGCAGTGTCGCCGCAGGGGGCGGCACTGAAGCTTTCTTT.